This TCR beta chain was obtained from a study of spatial heterogeneity in lung cancer. Background on the study: Strong correlation was found between tumor-region TCR transcript counts and a T cell module score from matched bulk RNA-seq. Whole-study findings and limits: Counts that tracked tumor mutation counts were those of expanded intratumoral alpha and beta TCRs.

This clonotype rates as medium-sized. Its cognate antigen is unknown. Time point of the sample: sample taken at primary tumor resection. The donors were some 70 patients with non-small cell lung cancer that was early-stage and untreated. The sequenced material consisted of unsorted whole RNA from tumor, nontumor lung or frozen PBMC. Between the trimmed V and J ends, which lost 0 bases and 5 bases, there was a span of 6 bases. There are 14 residues in the CDR3. Germline-derived CDR1 and CDR2 are SGHRS and YFSETQ. MiXCR, run by TCRdb on the 5' RACE reads, gives a single entry per CDR3 protein. The repertoire consists of approximately 2,000 distinct CDR3 sequences, with 5% to 6.5% occurring once and the leading ten covering around 8.6%.

The V and J genes are TRBV5-1 and TRBJ1-6, with D hard to call. Sequences were derived from lung tumor tissue, sampled at surgery. This receptor was identified in a male donor with early-stage non-small cell lung cancer. The CDR3 bases are TGCGCCAGCAGCTTGGGGGCGCATAATTCACCCCTCCACTTT. Protein product: CASSLGAHNSPLHF.